Sequencing of this T cell receptor beta chain was carried out in a study of control samples from healthy donors and cancer patients. V lost 0 bases and J 5 bases, leaving 11 bases between the germline ends. The CDR3 is made up of 15 amino acids. Looked up from germline, CDR1 is LGHNA and CDR2 is YSLEER. Sequenced by immunoSEQ multiplex PCR; TCRdb stores in-frame clones only, minus some. Among 130,000 to 150,000 clones, around 94% were seen once, and the ten largest hold more than 13%. This chain joins TRBV4-3 and TRBJ2-1; tentative D call: TRBD2 (6 bases). Sequences were obtained from PBMCs. The TCR was taken from a man between 60 and 75 years old with colorectal cancer. CDR3 nucleotide sequence: TGCGCCAGCAGCCAAGACGCGGGGCGGAACAATGAGCAGTTCTTC. Protein: CASSQDAGRNNEQFF.